This T cell receptor beta chain was identified in a study of CD8+ T cells in alopecia areata. V gave up 1 base and J gave up 8 bases, with 12 bases separating them. The germline V gene encodes CDR1 SGHDN and CDR2 FVKESK. The CDR3 is made up of 14 amino acids. Note on this clone: The antigen is not known.

Study-level points and caveats: Tofacitinib significantly reduced both scalp clonality and expanded CD8+ clones among the top 100.

cDNA serving as the sequencing template came from extracted, reverse transcribed RNA. Here immunoSEQ multiplex PCR was the method, and the copy in TCRdb shows in-frame clones only, minus some. The sample contains 150,000 to 200,000 clones, approximately 62% of which appear only once. Treatment here: oral pan-JAK inhibitor, 5-10 mg twice daily. Here the sequenced sample was CD4+ T cells sorted from blood, taken at week 24, from a patient treated with tofacitinib. This sequence originates from a human donor with alopecia areata. V and J are TRBV14 and TRBJ2-4, with a tentative D call TRBD2 (6 bases). The CDR3 is CASSQGTSSYIQYF. The DNA for the CDR3 is TGTGCCAGCAGCCAAGGAACTAGCTCCTACATTCAGTACTTC.